One T cell receptor (beta chain) is described in this entry. Antigen unknown. Repertoires were generated with immunoSEQ multiplex PCR, while TCRdb's copy carries only in-frame clones and drops some. The data contain some 120,000 clones, approximately 90% of them singletons. The CDR3 length is 17 residues. The ends lost 3 bases at V and 3 bases at J; junction bases unmatched: 9. CDR1 SGDLS and CDR2 YYNGEE come from the germline V gene. This entry belongs to a study of T cell responses to AZD1222 COVID-19 vaccine. Findings of the study overall: Spike regions recognized by vaccine-associated CD4 TCRs spanned the protein, led by 160-218 and 743-854.

This rearrangement joins TRBV9 to TRBJ2-2, with 9 bases lining up with TRBD2. This clonotype originated in an adult in good health. The sequences come from peripheral blood, collected on day 0 of MenACWY control vaccination. The chain's CDR3 is CASSAPLGGRDTGELFF. DNA of the CDR3: TGTGCCAGCAGCGCCCCACTCGGCGGGAGGGACACCGGGGAGCTGTTTTTT.